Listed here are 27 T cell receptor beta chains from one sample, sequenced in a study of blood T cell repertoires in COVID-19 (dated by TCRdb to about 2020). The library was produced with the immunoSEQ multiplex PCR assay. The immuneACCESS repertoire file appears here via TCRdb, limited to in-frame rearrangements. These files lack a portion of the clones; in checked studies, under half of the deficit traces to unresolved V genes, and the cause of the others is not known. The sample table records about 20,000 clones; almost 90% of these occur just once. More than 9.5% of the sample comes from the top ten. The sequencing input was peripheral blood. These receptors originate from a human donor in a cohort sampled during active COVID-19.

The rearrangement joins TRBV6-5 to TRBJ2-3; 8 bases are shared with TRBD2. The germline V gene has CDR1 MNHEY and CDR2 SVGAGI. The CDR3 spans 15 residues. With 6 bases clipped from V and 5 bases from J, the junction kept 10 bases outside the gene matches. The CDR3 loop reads CASSTGGAPGDTQYF. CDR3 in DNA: TGTGCCAGCAGCACGGGGGGGGCACCCGGAGATACGCAGTATTTT.

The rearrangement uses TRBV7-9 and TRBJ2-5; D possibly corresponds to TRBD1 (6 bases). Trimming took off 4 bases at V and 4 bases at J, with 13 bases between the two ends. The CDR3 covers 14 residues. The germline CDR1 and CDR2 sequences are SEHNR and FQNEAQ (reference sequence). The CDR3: CASSSRQAIETQYF. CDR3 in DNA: TGTGCCAGCAGCTCGAGACAGGCCATAGAGACCCAGTACTTC.

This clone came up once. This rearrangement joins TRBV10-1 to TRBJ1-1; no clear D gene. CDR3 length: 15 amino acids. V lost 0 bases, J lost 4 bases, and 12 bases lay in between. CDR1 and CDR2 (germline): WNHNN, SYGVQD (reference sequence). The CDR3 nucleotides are TGCGCCAGCAGTGAGTCAAGGGTTGGGAGCACTGAAGCTTTCTTT. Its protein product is CASSESRVGSTEAFF.

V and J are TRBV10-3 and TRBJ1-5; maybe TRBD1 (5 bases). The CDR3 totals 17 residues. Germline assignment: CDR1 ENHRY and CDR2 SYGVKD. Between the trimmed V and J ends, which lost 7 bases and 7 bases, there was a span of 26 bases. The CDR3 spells CAITYLYPGGERQPQHF. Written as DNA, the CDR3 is TGTGCCATCACCTATCTTTATCCGGGGGGGGAACGACAGCCCCAGCATTTT.

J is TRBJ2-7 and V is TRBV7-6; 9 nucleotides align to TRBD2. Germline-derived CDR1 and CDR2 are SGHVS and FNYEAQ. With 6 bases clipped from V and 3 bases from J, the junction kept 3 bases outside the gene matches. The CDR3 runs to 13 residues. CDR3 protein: CASSPTSGYEQYF. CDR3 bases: TGTGCCAGCAGTCCGACTAGCGGCTACGAGCAGTACTTC.

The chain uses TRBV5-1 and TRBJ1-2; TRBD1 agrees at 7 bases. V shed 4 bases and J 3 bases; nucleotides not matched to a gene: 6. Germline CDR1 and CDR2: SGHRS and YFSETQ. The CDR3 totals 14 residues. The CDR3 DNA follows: TGCGCCAGCAGCCCGGAAGGGACAGACTATGGCTACACCTTC. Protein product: CASSPEGTDYGYTF.

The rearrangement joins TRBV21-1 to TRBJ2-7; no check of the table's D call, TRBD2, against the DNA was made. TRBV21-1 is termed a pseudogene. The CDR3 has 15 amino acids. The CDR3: CASRTWTSGSYEQYF. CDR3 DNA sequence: TGTGCCAGCAGAACCTGGACTAGCGGCTCCTACGAGCAGTACTTC.

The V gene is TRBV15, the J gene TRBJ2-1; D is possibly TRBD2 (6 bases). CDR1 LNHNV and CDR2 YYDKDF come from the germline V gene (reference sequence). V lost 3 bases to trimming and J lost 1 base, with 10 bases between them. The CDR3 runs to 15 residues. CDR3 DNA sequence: TGTGCCACCAGCAGCCGGGGGAATTCCTACAATGAGCAGTTCTTC. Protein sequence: CATSSRGNSYNEQFF. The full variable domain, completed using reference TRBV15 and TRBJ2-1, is DAMVIQNPRYQVTQFGKPVTLSCSQTLNHNVMYWYQQKSSQAPKLLFHYYDKDFNNEADTPDNFQSRRPNTSFCFLDIRSPGLGDTAMYLCATSSRGNSYNEQFFGPGTRLTVL.

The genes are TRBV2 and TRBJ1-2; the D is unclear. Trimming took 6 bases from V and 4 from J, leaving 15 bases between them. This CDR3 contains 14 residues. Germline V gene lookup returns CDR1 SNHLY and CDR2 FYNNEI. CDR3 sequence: CASRDDISSYGYTF. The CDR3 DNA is TGTGCCAGCAGAGACGACATTTCCTCCTATGGCTACACCTTC.

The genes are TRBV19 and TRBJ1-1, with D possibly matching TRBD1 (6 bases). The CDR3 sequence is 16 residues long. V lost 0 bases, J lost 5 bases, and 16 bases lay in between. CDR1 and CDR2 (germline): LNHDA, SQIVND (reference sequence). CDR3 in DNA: TGTGCCAGTAGTATAGAACGGACAGCCCCGGGGACTGAAGCTTTCTTT. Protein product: CASSIERTAPGTEAFF.

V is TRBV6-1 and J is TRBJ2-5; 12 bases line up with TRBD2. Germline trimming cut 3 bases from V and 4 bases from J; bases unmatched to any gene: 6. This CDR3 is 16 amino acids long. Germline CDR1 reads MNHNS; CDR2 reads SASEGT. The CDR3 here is CASSDLLAGGRETQYF. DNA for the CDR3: TGTGCCAGCAGTGATTTACTAGCGGGGGGCAGAGAGACCCAGTACTTC.

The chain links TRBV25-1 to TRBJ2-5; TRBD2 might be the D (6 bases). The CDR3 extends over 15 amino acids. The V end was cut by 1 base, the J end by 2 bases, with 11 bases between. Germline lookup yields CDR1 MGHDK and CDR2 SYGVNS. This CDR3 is CASSESGLIQETQYF. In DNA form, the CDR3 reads TGTGCCAGCAGTGAATCGGGACTGATACAAGAGACCCAGTACTTC.

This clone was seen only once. CDR3 DNA: TGTGCCAGCAGCCAAGATCCCCGGTGGGGGCAGGGAAGTTGGGGTATAAACACAGATACGCAGTATTTT. It encodes CASSQDPRWGQGSWGINTDTQYF. The genes are TRBV14 and TRBJ2-3; D perhaps matches TRBD1 (6 bases). This CDR3 is built from 23 residues. Trimming removed 0 bases from V and 2 bases from J, with 33 bases in between. The germline V gene encodes CDR1 SGHDN and CDR2 FVKESK. The variable domain in full, completed from reference TRBV14 and TRBJ2-3, reads EAGVTQFPSHSVIEKGQTVTLRCDPISGHDNLYWYRRVMGKEIKFLLHFVKESKQDESGMPNNRFLAERTGGTYSTLKVQPAELEDSGVYFCASSQDPRWGQGSWGINTDTQYFGPGTRLTVL.

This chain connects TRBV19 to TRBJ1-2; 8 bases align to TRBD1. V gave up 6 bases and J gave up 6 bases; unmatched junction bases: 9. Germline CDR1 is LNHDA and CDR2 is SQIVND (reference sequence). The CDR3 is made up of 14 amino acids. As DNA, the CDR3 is TGTGCCAGTAGCGACAGGGGAGTTATACATGGCTACACCTTC. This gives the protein CASSDRGVIHGYTF.

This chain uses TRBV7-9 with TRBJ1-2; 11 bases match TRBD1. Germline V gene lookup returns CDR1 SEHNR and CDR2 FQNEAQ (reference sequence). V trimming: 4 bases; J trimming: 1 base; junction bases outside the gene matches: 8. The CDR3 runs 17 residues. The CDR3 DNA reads TGTGCCAGCAGCTCTCGGACAGGGGGCAGGAGTAACTATGGCTACACCTTC. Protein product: CASSSRTGGRSNYGYTF.

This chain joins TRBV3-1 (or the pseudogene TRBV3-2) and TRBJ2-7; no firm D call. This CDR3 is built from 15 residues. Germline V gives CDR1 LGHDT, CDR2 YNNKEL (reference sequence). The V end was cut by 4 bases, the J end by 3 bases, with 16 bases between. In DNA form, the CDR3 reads TGTGCCAGCAGCCCCACCCTAATCCCGTTCTACGAGCAGTACTTC. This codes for CASSPTLIPFYEQYF.

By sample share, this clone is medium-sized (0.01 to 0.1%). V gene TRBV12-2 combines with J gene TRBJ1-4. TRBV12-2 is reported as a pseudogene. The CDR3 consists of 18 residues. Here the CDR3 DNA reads TGTGCAAGTCGCTCAACGTCCCGGGACTGGGGGTCTAATGAAAAACTGTTTTTT. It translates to CASRSTSRDWGSNEKLFF.

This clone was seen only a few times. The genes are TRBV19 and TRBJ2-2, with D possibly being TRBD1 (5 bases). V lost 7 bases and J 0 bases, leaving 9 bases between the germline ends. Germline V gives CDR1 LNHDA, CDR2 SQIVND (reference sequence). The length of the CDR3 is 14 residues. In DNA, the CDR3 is TGTGCCAGTACCCTGACAGCGAACACCGGGGAGCTGTTTTTT. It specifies CASTLTANTGELFF.

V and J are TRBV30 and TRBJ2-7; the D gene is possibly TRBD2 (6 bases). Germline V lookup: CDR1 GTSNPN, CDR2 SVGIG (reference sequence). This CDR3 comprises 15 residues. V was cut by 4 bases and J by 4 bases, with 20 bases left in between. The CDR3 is CAWTVGGVRVYEQYF. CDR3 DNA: TGTGCCTGGACAGTGGGGGGAGTCCGGGTTTACGAGCAGTACTTC. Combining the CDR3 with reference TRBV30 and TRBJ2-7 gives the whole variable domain SQTIHQWPATLVQPVGSPLSLECTVEGTSNPNLYWYRQAAGRGLQLLFYSVGIGQISSEVPQNLSASRPQDRQFILSSKKLLLSDSGFYLCAWTVGGVRVYEQYFGPGTRLTVT.

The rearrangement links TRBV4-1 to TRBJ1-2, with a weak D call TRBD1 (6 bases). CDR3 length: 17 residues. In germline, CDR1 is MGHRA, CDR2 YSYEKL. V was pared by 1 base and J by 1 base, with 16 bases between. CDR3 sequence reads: CASSQVGRGPLNYGYTF. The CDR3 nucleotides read TGCGCCAGCAGCCAAGTCGGCAGGGGTCCTCTTAACTATGGCTACACCTTC.

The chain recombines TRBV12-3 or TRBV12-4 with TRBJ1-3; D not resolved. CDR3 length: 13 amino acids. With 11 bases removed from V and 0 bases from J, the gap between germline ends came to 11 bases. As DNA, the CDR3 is TGTGCCGCTGGCGGTAGCTCTGGAAACACCATATATTTT. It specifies CAAGGSSGNTIYF.

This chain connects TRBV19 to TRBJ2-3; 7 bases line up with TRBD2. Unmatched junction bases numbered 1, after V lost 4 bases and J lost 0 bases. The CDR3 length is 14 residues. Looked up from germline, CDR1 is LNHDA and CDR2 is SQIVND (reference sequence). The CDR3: CASSRGGSTDTQYF. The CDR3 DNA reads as TGTGCCAGTAGTAGGGGGGGGAGCACAGATACGCAGTATTTT.

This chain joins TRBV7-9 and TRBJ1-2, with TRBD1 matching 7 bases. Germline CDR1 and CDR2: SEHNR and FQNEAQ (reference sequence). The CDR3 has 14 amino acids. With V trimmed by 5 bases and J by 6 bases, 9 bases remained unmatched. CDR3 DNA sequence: TGTGCCAGCAGCCCCCGGAGAGGGGGCGATGGCTACACCTTC. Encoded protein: CASSPRRGGDGYTF.

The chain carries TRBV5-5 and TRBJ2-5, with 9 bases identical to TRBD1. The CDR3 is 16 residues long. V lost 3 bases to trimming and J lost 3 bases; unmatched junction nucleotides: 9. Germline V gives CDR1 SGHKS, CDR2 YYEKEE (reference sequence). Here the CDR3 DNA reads TGTGCCAGCAGCTCCGTCCCGGGACAGGGAAAAGAGACCCAGTACTTC. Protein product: CASSSVPGQGKETQYF.

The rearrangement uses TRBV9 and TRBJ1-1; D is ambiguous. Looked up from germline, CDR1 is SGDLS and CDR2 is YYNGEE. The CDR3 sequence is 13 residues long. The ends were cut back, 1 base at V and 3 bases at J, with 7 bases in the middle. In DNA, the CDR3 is TGTGCCAGCAGCGTATACGGGGACACTGAAGCTTTCTTT. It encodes CASSVYGDTEAFF.

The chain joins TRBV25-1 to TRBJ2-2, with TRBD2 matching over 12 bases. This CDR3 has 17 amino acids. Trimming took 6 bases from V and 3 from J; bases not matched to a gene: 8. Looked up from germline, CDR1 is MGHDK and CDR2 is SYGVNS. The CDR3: CASRKPGLAGDTGELFF. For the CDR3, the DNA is TGTGCCAGCAGGAAACCGGGACTAGCGGGTGACACCGGGGAGCTGTTTTTT.

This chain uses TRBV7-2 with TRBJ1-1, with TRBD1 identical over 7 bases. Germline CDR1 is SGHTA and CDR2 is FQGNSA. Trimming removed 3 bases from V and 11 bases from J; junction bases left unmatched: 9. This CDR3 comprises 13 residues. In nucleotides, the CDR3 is TGTGCCAGCAGCTTCGTACCGGGACAGCCGGCTTTCTTT. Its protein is CASSFVPGQPAFF.